A single sample is the source of the 16 T cell receptor beta chains below, sequenced in a study of shared clonotypes between healthy human individuals. Here immunoSEQ multiplex PCR was the method, and the copy in TCRdb shows in-frame clones only, minus some. The sample has 980,000 or so clones, more than 75% seen once. Material: memory CD4+ T cells sorted from blood. The subset was: CD45RA-negative fraction. The receptors shown here come from a man aged 18-30 years in good health.

The gene calls are TRBV4-2 and TRBJ2-5; 7 bases map to TRBD1. The CDR3 spans 14 residues. Germline V lookup: CDR1 LGHNA, CDR2 YNFKEQ. Trimming at V came to 3 bases and at J to 1 base, leaving 2 bases not matched to a gene. The CDR3 region has the DNA TGTGCCAGCAGCCAGACAGGGAGCCAAGAGACCCAGTACTTC. It encodes CASSQTGSQETQYF.

The genes are TRBV6-5 and TRBJ1-4; D gene ambiguous. CDR1 is MNHEY and CDR2 is SVGAGI in the germline V gene. The length of the CDR3 is 15 residues. V was pared by 0 bases and J by 8 bases, with 13 bases between. This CDR3 is CASSYSGRVQEKLFF. As DNA, the CDR3 is TGTGCCAGCAGTTACTCGGGGAGGGTGCAGGAAAAACTGTTTTTT.

This clone came up once. V is TRBV10-3 and J is TRBJ1-5, with D possibly TRBD1 on 6 matching bases. Germline V CDR1 and CDR2: ENHRY, SYGVKD. Trimming pared 3 bases from V and 2 bases from J, leaving 20 bases between. This CDR3 contains 18 residues. The CDR3 reads CAISEEGTGRRGNQPQHF. CDR3 in DNA: TGTGCCATCAGTGAAGAGGGTACAGGGAGGAGGGGCAATCAGCCCCAGCATTTT.

The CDR3 loop is CASSRENTGELFF. DNA of the CDR3: TGTGCCAGCAGCCGAGAAAACACCGGGGAGCTGTTTTTT. The chain links TRBV14 to TRBJ2-2; D remains ambiguous. The V gene lost 4 bases and the J gene lost 2 bases, with 5 bases spanning the gap. CDR1 SGHDN and CDR2 FVKESK come from the germline V gene. This CDR3 spans 13 amino acids.

The chain has TRBV5-1 and TRBJ2-5, with 12 bases fitting TRBD1. The ends lost 2 bases at V and 4 bases at J; junction bases unmatched: 6. Looked up from germline, CDR1 is SGHRS and CDR2 is YFSETQ. CDR3 length: 16 amino acids. As DNA, the CDR3 is TGCGCCAGCAGCTTACCCCGGGACAGGGGGCGAGAGACCCAGTACTTC. This codes for CASSLPRDRGRETQYF.

This clone was recorded a few times. The CDR3 reads CASSTPGTGGGNQPQHF. Here the CDR3 DNA reads TGTGCCAGCAGCACTCCCGGGACAGGGGGAGGAAATCAGCCCCAGCATTTT. The chain combines TRBV21-1 with TRBJ1-5; the D call of TRBD1 is as the table states it, not checked on the DNA. TRBV21-1 is assigned pseudogene status. CDR3 length equals 17 residues.

The chain combines TRBV5-4 with TRBJ2-1, with D maybe TRBD2 (5 bases). The germline V and J ends were trimmed by 1 base and 1 base, with 15 bases remaining between them. The V gene's germline CDR1 is SGHNT and CDR2 YYREEE (reference sequence). This CDR3 spans 17 amino acids. The CDR3 DNA is TGTGCCAGCAGCTTGAACAGTGGTCGCGGGTCCTACAATGAGCAGTTCTTC. Translated, it gives CASSLNSGRGSYNEQFF.

This chain links TRBV5-6 with TRBJ1-5, with D unclear. Germline-derived CDR1 and CDR2 are SGHDT and YYEEEE. Trimming removed 0 bases at V and 0 bases at J, with 7 bases between. The CDR3 runs to 15 residues. CDR3 DNA: TGTGCCAGCAGCTTGGGCTCTCTTAGCAATCAGCCCCAGCATTTT. This codes for CASSLGSLSNQPQHF.

V gene TRBV4-1 combines with J gene TRBJ2-3; the D gene is possibly TRBD1 (6 bases). This CDR3 region has 16 residues. CDR1 is MGHRA and CDR2 is YSYEKL in the germline V gene. The V end was cut by 1 base, the J end by 2 bases, with 13 bases between. CDR3 in DNA: TGCGCCAGCAGCCAAGCCAGGGGACAAAACACAGATACGCAGTATTTT. It codes for CASSQARGQNTDTQYF.

The chain joins TRBV5-4 to TRBJ2-1; 7 positions agree with TRBD2. The CDR3 has 14 amino acids. Germline assignment: CDR1 SGHNT and CDR2 YYREEE (reference sequence). V shed 4 bases and J 6 bases; nucleotides not matched to a gene: 7. The CDR3 nucleotides are TGTGCCAGCAGCGCCGGGGCTAGCGGCAATGAGCAGTTCTTC. Its translation: CASSAGASGNEQFF.

This chain joins TRBV5-1 and TRBJ2-5; tentatively, D is TRBD1 or TRBD2 (5 bases each). Germline V gives CDR1 SGHRS, CDR2 YFSETQ. V lost 1 base and J lost 5, with 15 bases in between. The CDR3 totals 15 residues. DNA of the CDR3: TGCGCCAGCAGCTTGTTGTCAAGAGGGGTGGAGACCCAGTACTTC. This gives the protein CASSLLSRGVETQYF.

V usage is TRBV6-6 and J usage is TRBJ1-1, with no clear D. The CDR3 covers 14 residues. The V and J ends lost 5 bases and 0 bases respectively, with 10 bases between them. Germline CDR1 MNHNY, CDR2 SVGAGI (reference sequence). The CDR3 region has the DNA TGTGCCAGCAGTCACACCGAGGTGAACACTGAAGCTTTCTTT. Encoded protein: CASSHTEVNTEAFF.

The chain recombines TRBV6-1 with TRBJ2-7, with TRBD1 identical over 10 bases. Germline trimming cut 4 bases from V and 4 bases from J; bases unmatched to any gene: 7. The CDR3 is 15 residues long. The germline V gene encodes CDR1 MNHNS and CDR2 SASEGT. CDR3 in DNA: TGTGCCAGCAGTGCAACCGGGACAGGGGTGTACGAGCAGTACTTC. This codes for CASSATGTGVYEQYF.

This clone was counted a single time. The rearrangement joins TRBV30 to TRBJ2-7; 7 positions agree with TRBD2. Germline V lookup: CDR1 GTSNPN, CDR2 SVGIG (reference sequence). Trimming took 4 bases from V and 3 from J; bases not matched to a gene: 6. The length of the CDR3 is 13 residues. The CDR3 sequence is CAWKLAAHYEQYF. The CDR3 coding sequence is TGTGCCTGGAAGCTAGCGGCACACTACGAGCAGTACTTC.

The chain recombines TRBV4-3 with TRBJ2-1; D not resolved. Germline CDR1 LGHNA, CDR2 YSLEER. The CDR3 consists of 13 residues. Deletions cut 0 bases from V and 6 bases from J, with 6 bases between. The CDR3 sequence: CASSQDTLNEQFF. The CDR3 coding sequence is TGCGCCAGCAGCCAAGATACGCTCAATGAGCAGTTCTTC.

A single count supports this clone. The gene calls are TRBV7-2 and TRBJ1-6; 7 bases match TRBD1. This CDR3 spans 15 amino acids. V lost 2 bases, J lost 11 bases, and 9 bases stayed unmatched. CDR1 is SGHTA and CDR2 is FQGNSA in the germline V gene. The CDR3 DNA reads TGTGCCAGCAGCTTAATGGAACAGGGGAGGACACCCCTCCACTTT. It specifies CASSLMEQGRTPLHF.